Listed below are T cell receptor beta chains from one sample, sequenced in a study of CD8 T cells in ankylosing spondylitis. MiXCR was run by TCRdb on the 5' RACE reads, yielding one entry per CDR3 protein. The sample has about 130,000 distinct CDR3 sequences, around 9.7% seen once. The sample was blood, either unsorted or a sorted T cell fraction (not recorded which). These receptors came from a male donor with ankylosing spondylitis or in good health (not recorded which). Both conserved end residues are part of each CDR3. Each record gives: D gene, clone size, V gene, J gene, CDR3 protein, CDR3 DNA. D genes are given only for firm matches. The size entry is marked missing in some rows and otherwise reads once, few, many or a size class.

TRBD2	many	TRBV12-3/TRBV12-4	TRBJ2-5	CASSSSGIYEETQYF	TGTGCCAGCAGCTCTAGCGGGATATACGAAGAGACCCAGTACTTC
TRBD2	many	TRBV5-1	TRBJ2-7	CASSWGGYEQYF	TGCGCCAGCAGCTGGGGGGGCTACGAGCAGTACTTC
TRBD2	many	TRBV9	TRBJ2-7	CASSHQSLAGGRSSYEQYF	TGTGCCAGCAGCCACCAGTCTCTAGCGGGAGGGAGAAGCTCCTACGAGCAGTACTTC
TRBD2	many	TRBV7-8	TRBJ2-7	CASSLILGLAGIEQYF	TGTGCCAGCAGCTTAATCCTAGGACTAGCGGGAATCGAGCAGTACTTC
TRBD2	few	TRBV20-1	TRBJ2-1	CSALPGLAGGSSYNEQFF	TGCAGTGCTCTTCCGGGACTAGCGGGAGGAAGTTCCTACAATGAGCAGTTCTTC
-	many	TRBV4-3	TRBJ2-1	CASSQDQEGYNEQFF	TGCGCCAGCAGCCAAGATCAAGAGGGGTACAATGAGCAGTTCTTC
TRBD2	-	TRBV20-1	TRBJ2-2	CSAREWTSGRVHTGELFF	TGCAGTGCTAGAGAATGGACTAGCGGGAGAGTGCACACCGGGGAGCTGTTTTTT
-	few	TRBV5-1	TRBJ2-7	CASSTHRALNPYEQYF	TGCGCCAGCAGTACGCATAGGGCGCTAAATCCCTACGAGCAGTACTTC
-	many	TRBV5-1	TRBJ2-2	CASSLVSGSNTGELFF	TGCGCCAGCAGCTTGGTTAGCGGCTCGAACACCGGGGAGCTGTTTTTT
-	-	TRBV7-2	TRBJ2-5	CASSLSAGPTQETQYF	TGTGCCAGCAGCTTATCTGCAGGGCCGACTCAAGAGACCCAGTACTTC
-	many	TRBV15	TRBJ2-3	CATSRDGRSTDTQYF	TGTGCCACCAGCAGAGATGGGAGAAGCACAGATACGCAGTATTTT
-	-	TRBV20-1	TRBJ1-3	CSASPSGGAGNTIYF	TGCAGTGCTAGCCCGAGCGGGGGCGCTGGAAACACCATATATTTT
-	many	TRBV9	TRBJ2-2	CASSVGRGGHTGELFF	TGTGCCAGCAGCGTAGGGCGAGGAGGCCACACCGGGGAGCTGTTTTTT
TRBD1	many	TRBV3-1	TRBJ2-2	CASSRDSPSTGELFF	TGTGCCAGCAGCCGGGACAGCCCGAGCACCGGGGAGCTGTTTTTT
-	-	TRBV20-1	TRBJ2-1	CSAMLRGNEQFF	TGCAGTGCTATGCTCAGGGGTAATGAGCAGTTCTTC
TRBD2	many	TRBV15	TRBJ2-1	CATSRDLGTGSGSEFF	TGTGCCACCAGCAGAGATTTAGGCACGGGTAGCGGGAGCGAGTTCTTC
TRBD2	few	TRBV7-9	TRBJ2-7	CASSLQLAVSSYEQYF	TGTGCCAGCAGCCTTCAACTAGCGGTGAGCTCCTACGAGCAGTACTTC
TRBD1	many	TRBV10-3	TRBJ2-7	CAIKGQASSYEQYF	TGTGCCATCAAGGGACAGGCGAGCTCCTACGAGCAGTACTTC
-	many	TRBV2	TRBJ1-5	CASKTGVSSNQPQHF	TGTGCCAGCAAAACGGGGGTCTCTAGCAATCAGCCCCAGCATTTT
-	many	TRBV29-1	TRBJ2-3	CSVVVGAEDTQYF	TGCAGCGTTGTTGTCGGGGCGGAAGATACGCAGTATTTT
TRBD1	many	TRBV29-1	TRBJ1-2	CSVIMAAGGNGYTF	TGCAGCGTTATCATGGCGGCAGGGGGGAATGGCTACACCTTC
TRBD2	many	TRBV20-1	TRBJ2-5	CSARDSSSGRETQYF	TGCAGTGCTAGAGATTCGTCTAGCGGGAGAGAGACCCAGTACTTC
TRBD1	many	TRBV5-1	TRBJ1-1	CASSLQRTGGTEAFF	TGCGCCAGCAGCCTACAAAGGACAGGCGGGACTGAAGCTTTCTTT
-	many	TRBV5-1	TRBJ2-3	CASRGGTEAFTQYF	TGCGCCAGCAGGGGCGGGACAGAAGCTTTCACGCAGTATTTT
TRBD1	-	TRBV7-2	TRBJ1-6	CASSSDRVVSPLHF	TGTGCCAGCAGCTCTGACAGGGTGGTCTCACCCCTCCACTTT
-	few	TRBV20-1	TRBJ1-3	CSASTGNTIYF	TGCAGTGCTAGTACTGGAAACACCATATATTTT
TRBD1	many	TRBV20-1	TRBJ2-3	CSARDSDRGLDTQYF	TGCAGTGCTAGAGATTCCGACAGGGGGCTAGATACGCAGTATTTT
-	many	TRBV9	TRBJ2-7	CASSVEATSYEQYF	TGTGCCAGCAGCGTAGAGGCAACCTCCTACGAGCAGTACTTC